These 5 T cell receptor beta chains were sequenced from one sample in a study of T-cell reconstitution after alpha-beta-depleted transplantation in children. Library preparation (for TCRbeta) was performed with unique molecular identifiers. Using its own MiXCR run on the PCR reads, TCRdb lists one record per CDR3 protein. The data show almost 500,000 distinct CDR3 sequences, around an eighth seen once. Sequenced here: PBMCs from the stem cell graft donor, sampled from the stem cell graft. These receptors came from a human donor who donated a stem cell graft to a child with combined immunodeficiency.

Only a few counts were recorded for this clonotype. The rearrangement uses TRBV6-1 and TRBJ1-1, with 7 bases aligning to TRBD1. CDR1 MNHNS and CDR2 SASEGT come from the germline V gene. This CDR3 is 15 amino acids long. Trimming cost V 8 bases and J 1 base; bases outside gene matches: 10. This CDR3 reads CASGKTGISNTEAFF. CDR3 coding DNA: TGTGCCAGCGGGAAGACAGGGATATCGAACACTGAAGCTTTCTTT.

V gene TRBV2 combines with J gene TRBJ2-3; D may be TRBD1 or TRBD2 (5 bases each). Germline-derived CDR1 and CDR2 are SNHLY and FYNNEI. V lost 4 bases to trimming and J lost 4 bases, with 12 bases between them. This CDR3 is 14 amino acids long. The CDR3 loop reads CASSAGTRADTQYF. CDR3 DNA: TGTGCCAGCAGTGCGGGGACCCGGGCAGATACGCAGTATTTT.

This clonotype was seen a few times. The J gene is TRBJ2-2, the V gene TRBV29-1, with 9 bases fitting TRBD1. The CDR3 contains 12 residues. The V gene's germline CDR1 is SQVTM and CDR2 ANQGSEA. After removal of 7 bases from V and 4 bases from J, the junction contained 1 base not matched to a gene. The CDR3: CSGTGVTGELFF. Written as DNA, the CDR3 is TGCAGCGGGACAGGGGTCACCGGGGAGCTGTTTTTT.

The V call is TRBV18, the J call TRBJ2-6, with D possibly being TRBD1 or TRBD2 (7 bases each). The CDR3 loop spans 15 amino acids. V lost 3 bases to trimming and J lost 12 bases, with 18 bases between them. CDR1 and CDR2 from the germline V gene are KGHSH and LQKENI. CDR3 sequence (DNA): TGTGCCAGCTCACCGCCGAGGGGCAGGGGGGGCGTCCTGACTTTC. This encodes CASSPPRGRGGVLTF.

The sample holds a few counts of this clonotype. The gene calls are TRBV7-8 and TRBJ2-7, with 10 bases aligning to TRBD2. In germline, CDR1 is SGHVS, CDR2 FQNEAQ. Trimming at V came to 6 bases and at J to 0 bases, leaving 8 bases not matched to a gene. The CDR3 spans 16 residues. CDR3 DNA: TGTGCCAGCAGGGACCAGACTAGCGGGCACTCCTACGAGCAGTACTTC. Residues: CASRDQTSGHSYEQYF. The complete variable domain, with remaining parts taken from reference TRBV7-8 and TRBJ2-7, reads GAGVSQSPRYKVAKRGQDVALRCDPISGHVSLFWYQQALGQGPEFLTYFQNEAQLDKSGLPSDRFFAERPEGSVSTLKIQRTQQEDSAVYLCASRDQTSGHSYEQYFGPGTRLTVT.